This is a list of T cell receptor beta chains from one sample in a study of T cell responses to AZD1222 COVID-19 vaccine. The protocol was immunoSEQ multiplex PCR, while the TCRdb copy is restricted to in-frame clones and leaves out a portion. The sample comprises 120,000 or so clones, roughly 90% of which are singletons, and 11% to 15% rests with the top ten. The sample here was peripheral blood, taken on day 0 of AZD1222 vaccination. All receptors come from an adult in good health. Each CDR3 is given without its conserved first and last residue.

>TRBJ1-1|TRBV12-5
ASGPLTGGKTEAF
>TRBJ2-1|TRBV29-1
SVLRRNEQF
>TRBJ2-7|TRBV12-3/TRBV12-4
ASTLNTEQY
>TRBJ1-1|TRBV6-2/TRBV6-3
ASSYGDRVAEAF
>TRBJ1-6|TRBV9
ASSVDSPGGNSPLH
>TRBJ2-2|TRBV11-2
ASSPSDGELF
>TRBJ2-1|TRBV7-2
ASSLEAGVPYNEQF
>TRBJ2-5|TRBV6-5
ASSYDSWGFGETQY
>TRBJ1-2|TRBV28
ASSLGALNYGYT
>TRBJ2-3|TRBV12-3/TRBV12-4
ASTDGEDTQY
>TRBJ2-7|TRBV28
ASSSAGTGATEQY
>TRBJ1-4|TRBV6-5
ASSWGRKNEKLF